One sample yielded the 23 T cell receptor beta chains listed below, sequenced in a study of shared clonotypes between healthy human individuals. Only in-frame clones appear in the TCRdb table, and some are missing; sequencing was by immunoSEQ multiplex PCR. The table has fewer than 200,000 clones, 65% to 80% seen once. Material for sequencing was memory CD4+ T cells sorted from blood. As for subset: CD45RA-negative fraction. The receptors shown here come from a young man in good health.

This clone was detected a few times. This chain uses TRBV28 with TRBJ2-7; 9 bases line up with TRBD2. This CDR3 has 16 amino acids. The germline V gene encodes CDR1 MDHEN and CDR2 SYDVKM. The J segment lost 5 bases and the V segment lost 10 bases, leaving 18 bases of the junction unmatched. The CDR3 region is CATVRFAGASGNEQYF. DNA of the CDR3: TGTGCCACGGTGCGTTTCGCGGGGGCTAGCGGGAACGAGCAGTACTTC.

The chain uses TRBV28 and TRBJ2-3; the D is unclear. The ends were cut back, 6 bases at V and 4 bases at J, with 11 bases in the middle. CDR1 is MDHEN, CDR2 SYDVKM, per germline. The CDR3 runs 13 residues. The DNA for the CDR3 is TGTGCCAGCAGCCTCCCTATGGCAGATACGCAGTATTTT. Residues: CASSLPMADTQYF.

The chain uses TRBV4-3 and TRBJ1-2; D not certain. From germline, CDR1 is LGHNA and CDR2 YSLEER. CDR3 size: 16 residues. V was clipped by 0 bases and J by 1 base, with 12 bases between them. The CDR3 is CASSQESRSLNYGYTF. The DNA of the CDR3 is TGCGCCAGCAGCCAAGAGAGCCGCAGTCTTAACTATGGCTACACCTTC.

The DNA of the CDR3 is TGCGCCAGCAGCGTGGATCGAGCGGGAGGCTACGAGCAGTACTTC. This gives the protein CASSVDRAGGYEQYF. The chain links TRBV5-1 to TRBJ2-7; 9 bases map to TRBD2. There are 15 residues in the CDR3. CDR1 and CDR2 from the germline V gene are SGHRS and YFSETQ. V lost 4 bases and J lost 3; bases outside the gene matches: 8.

For the CDR3, the DNA is TGTGCCAGCAGCGTAGAGGAGCGGGTTCTGTACAATGAGCAGTTCTTC. Its protein is CASSVEERVLYNEQFF. V is TRBV9 and J is TRBJ2-1, with D maybe TRBD2 (6 bases). The CDR3 contains 16 residues. Between the trimmed V and J ends, which lost 0 bases and 4 bases, there was a span of 14 bases. The germline gives CDR1 SGDLS, CDR2 YYNGEE.

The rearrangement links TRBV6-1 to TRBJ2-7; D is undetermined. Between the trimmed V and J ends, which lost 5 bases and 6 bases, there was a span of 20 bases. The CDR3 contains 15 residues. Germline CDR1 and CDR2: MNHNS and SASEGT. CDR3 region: CASSSHLPTSSEQYF. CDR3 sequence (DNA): TGTGCCAGCAGTTCGCACCTACCTACCAGCAGCGAGCAGTACTTC.

Written as DNA, the CDR3 is TGTGCCAGCAGGGAAGGATCCGGAGGAAATGGCTACACCTTC. Protein: CASREGSGGNGYTF. The chain links TRBV6-5 to TRBJ1-2; D gene ambiguous. Trimming took 6 bases from V and 6 from J, leaving 17 bases between them. This CDR3 has 14 residues. Germline lookup yields CDR1 MNHEY and CDR2 SVGAGI.

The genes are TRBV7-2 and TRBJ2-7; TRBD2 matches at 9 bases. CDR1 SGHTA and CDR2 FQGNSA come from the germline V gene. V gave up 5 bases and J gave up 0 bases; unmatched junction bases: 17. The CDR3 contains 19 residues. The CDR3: CASSQRLAEGVELSYEQYF. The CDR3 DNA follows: TGTGCCAGCAGCCAAAGACTAGCGGAGGGGGTGGAACTCTCCTACGAGCAGTACTTC.

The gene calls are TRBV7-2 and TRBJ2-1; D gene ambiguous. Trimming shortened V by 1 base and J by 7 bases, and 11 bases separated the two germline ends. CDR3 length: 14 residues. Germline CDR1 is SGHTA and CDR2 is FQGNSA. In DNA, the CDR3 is TGTGCCAGCAGCTTAGTGGCAGTCGGAAATGAGCAGTTCTTC. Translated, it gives CASSLVAVGNEQFF.

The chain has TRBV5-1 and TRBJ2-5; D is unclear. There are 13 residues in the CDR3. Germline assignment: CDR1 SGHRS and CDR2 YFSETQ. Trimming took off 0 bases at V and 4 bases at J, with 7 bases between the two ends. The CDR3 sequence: CASSLAELETQYF. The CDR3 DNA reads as TGCGCCAGCAGCTTGGCCGAGCTAGAGACCCAGTACTTC. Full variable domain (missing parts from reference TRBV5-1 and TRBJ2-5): KAGVTQTPRYLIKTRGQQVTLSCSPISGHRSVSWYQQTPGQGLQFLFEYFSETQRNKGNFPGRFSGRQFSNSRSEMNVSTLELGDSALYLCASSLAELETQYFGPGTRLLVL.

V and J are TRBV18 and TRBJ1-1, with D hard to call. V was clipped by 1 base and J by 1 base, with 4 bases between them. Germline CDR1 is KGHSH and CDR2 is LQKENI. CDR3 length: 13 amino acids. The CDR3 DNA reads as TGTGCCAGCTCACCACAAGGGAACACTGAAGCTTTCTTT. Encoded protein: CASSPQGNTEAFF.

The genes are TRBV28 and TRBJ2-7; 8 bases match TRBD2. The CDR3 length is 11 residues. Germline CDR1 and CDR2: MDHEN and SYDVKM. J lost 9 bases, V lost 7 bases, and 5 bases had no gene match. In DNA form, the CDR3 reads TGTGCCAGCACCTCGGGAGGGATGCAGTACTTC. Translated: CASTSGGMQYF.

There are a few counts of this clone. This CDR3 is CASSYLDSTLNTEAFF. In DNA form, the CDR3 reads TGTGCCAGCAGTTATTTAGACAGCACCCTGAACACTGAAGCTTTCTTT. This sequence joins TRBV6-5 and TRBJ1-1, with D possibly matching TRBD1 (5 bases). Per the germline V gene, CDR1 is MNHEY and CDR2 is SVGAGI. The CDR3 runs 16 residues. V lost 3 bases to trimming and J lost 0 bases, with 14 bases between them.

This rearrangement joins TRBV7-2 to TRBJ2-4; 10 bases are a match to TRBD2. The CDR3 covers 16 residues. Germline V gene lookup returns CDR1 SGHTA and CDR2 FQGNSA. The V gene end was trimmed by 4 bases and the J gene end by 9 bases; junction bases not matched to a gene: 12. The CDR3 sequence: CASSSRLAGLSGIQYF. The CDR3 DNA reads TGTGCCAGCAGCTCGCGACTAGCGGGTCTTAGTGGCATTCAGTACTTC.

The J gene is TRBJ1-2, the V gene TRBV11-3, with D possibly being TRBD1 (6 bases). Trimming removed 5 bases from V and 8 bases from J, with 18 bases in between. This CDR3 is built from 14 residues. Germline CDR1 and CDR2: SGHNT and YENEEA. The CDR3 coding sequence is TGTGCCAGCAGCACCGCCCTGGGGGCAGAGGGCTACACCTTC. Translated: CASSTALGAEGYTF.

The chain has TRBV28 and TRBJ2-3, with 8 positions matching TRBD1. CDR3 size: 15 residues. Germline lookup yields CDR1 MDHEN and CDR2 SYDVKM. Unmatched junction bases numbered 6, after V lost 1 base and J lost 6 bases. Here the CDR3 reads CASSLSWTGRDTQYF. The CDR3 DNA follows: TGTGCCAGCAGTTTATCCTGGACAGGGAGGGATACGCAGTATTTT.

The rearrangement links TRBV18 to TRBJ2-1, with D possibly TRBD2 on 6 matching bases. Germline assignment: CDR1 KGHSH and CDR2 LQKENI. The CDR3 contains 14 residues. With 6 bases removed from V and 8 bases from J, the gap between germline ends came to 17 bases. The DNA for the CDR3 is TGTGCCAGCTCCGCCGTTGGGGGGTTGGATGAGCAGTTCTTC. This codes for CASSAVGGLDEQFF. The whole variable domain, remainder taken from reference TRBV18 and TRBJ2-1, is NAGVMQNPRHLVRRRGQEARLRCSPMKGHSHVYWYRQLPEEGLKFMVYLQKENIIDESGMPKERFSAEFPKEGPSILRIQQVVRGDSAAYFCASSAVGGLDEQFFGPGTRLTVL.

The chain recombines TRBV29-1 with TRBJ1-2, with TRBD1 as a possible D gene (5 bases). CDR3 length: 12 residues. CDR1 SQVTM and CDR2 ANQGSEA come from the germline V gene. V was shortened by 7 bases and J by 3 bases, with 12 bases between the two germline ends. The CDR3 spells CSANLGDYGYTF. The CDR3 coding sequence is TGCAGCGCCAACTTAGGGGACTATGGCTACACCTTC. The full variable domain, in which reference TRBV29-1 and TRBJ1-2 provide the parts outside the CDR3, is SAVISQKPSRDICQRGTSLTIQCQVDSQVTMMFWYRQQPGQSLTLIATANQGSEATYESGFVIDKFPISRPNLTFSTLTVSNMSPEDSSIYLCSANLGDYGYTFGSGTRLTVV.

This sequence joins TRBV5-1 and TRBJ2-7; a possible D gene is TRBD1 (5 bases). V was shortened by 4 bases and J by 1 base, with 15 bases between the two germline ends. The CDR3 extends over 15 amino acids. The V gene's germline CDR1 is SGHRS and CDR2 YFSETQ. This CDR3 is CASSPQVGRSYEQYF. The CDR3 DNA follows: TGCGCCAGCAGCCCCCAGGTGGGGCGTTCCTACGAGCAGTACTTC.

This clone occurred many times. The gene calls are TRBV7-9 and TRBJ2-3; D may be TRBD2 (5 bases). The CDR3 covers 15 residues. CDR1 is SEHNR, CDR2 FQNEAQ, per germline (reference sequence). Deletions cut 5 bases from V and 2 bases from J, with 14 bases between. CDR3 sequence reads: CASSLRLASTDTQYF. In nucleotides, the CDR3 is TGTGCCAGCAGCCTCCGGCTAGCATCCACAGATACGCAGTATTTT.

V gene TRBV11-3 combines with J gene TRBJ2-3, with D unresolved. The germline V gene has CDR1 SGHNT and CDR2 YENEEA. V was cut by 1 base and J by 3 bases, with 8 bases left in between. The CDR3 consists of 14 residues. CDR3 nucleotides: TGTGCCAGCAGCTTAGGGCCAGAGACAGATACGCAGTATTTT. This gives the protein CASSLGPETDTQYF.

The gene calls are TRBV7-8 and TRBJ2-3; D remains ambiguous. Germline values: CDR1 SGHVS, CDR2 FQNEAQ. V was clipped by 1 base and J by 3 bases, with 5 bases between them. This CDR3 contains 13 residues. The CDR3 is CASSLVRTDTQYF. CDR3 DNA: TGTGCCAGCAGCTTAGTTAGGACAGATACGCAGTATTTT.

Written as DNA, the CDR3 is TGTGCCAGCAGCTTAGGTCAGGGGCTGTACGAGCAGTACTTC. Amino acids: CASSLGQGLYEQYF. The rearrangement joins TRBV11-2 to TRBJ2-7; tentatively, D is TRBD1 (6 bases). CDR3 size: 14 residues. Germline V lookup: CDR1 SGHAT, CDR2 FQNNGV. The ends were cut back, 1 base at V and 4 bases at J, with 11 bases in the middle.